This T cell receptor beta chain was found in a study of T cell responses to AZD1222 COVID-19 vaccine. Broader study findings: As reported, nearly half of all spike-specific TCRs target variant regions that are unmutated. Baseline testing showed seropositivity in only a handful of AZD1222 recipients.

Concerning this clone itself: The target antigen is unknown.

TCRdb's table, derived via immunoSEQ multiplex PCR, lists solely in-frame clones and lacks some. This sample carries 180,000 or so clones, about 87% of them seen once, and the ten largest clones take roughly 4.3%. V lost 7 bases and J lost 6, with 10 bases in between. This CDR3 is 12 amino acids long. The receptor comes from an adult who received the MenACWY meningococcal vaccine as a control. The V call is TRBV12-3 or TRBV12-4, the J call TRBJ1-5, with D possibly matching TRBD1 (5 bases). Sequenced here: peripheral blood, sampled 28 days after the second dose of the MenACWY control vaccine. The CDR3 nucleotides are TGTGCCAGCAATATTGGGGGTCAGCCCCAGCATTTT. This gives the protein CASNIGGQPQHF.